A single T cell receptor (beta chain) is shown here with its context. This sample is part of a study of Ad26.COV2.S vaccination and SARS-CoV-2 variants. The CDR3 contains 16 residues. Germline values: CDR1 MGHRA, CDR2 YSYEKL. V shed 5 bases and J shed 2 bases, with 16 bases lying between them. Profiling relied on immunoSEQ multiplex PCR, and the TCRdb table lists in-frame clones only, not all of them. Among some 500,000 clones listed, approximately 92% were seen once. The sample's treatment: over 15 received Ad26.COV2.S at low or high dose, single or two shots; roughly 5 received placebo; per-sample allocation not given. Repertoires come from day 63 after the first vaccine or placebo injection.

The sample in question was peripheral blood, obtained in a trial of Ad26.COV2.S vaccine versus placebo. The chain uses TRBV4-1 and TRBJ1-5; no clear D gene. The sequence was collected from a person between 18 and 60 years old who received the Ad26.COV2.S COVID-19 vaccine or a placebo. CDR3 DNA sequence: TGCGCCAGCAGCGCCCGAACACTTTCAGGCAATCAGCCCCAGCATTTT. Its translation: CASSARTLSGNQPQHF.